Presented here are 6 T cell receptor beta chains from one specimen sequenced in a study of blood T cell repertoires in COVID-19. TCRdb's copy holds only in-frame clones and misses some; the assay was immunoSEQ multiplex PCR. Among under 55,000 clones, 78% were seen once, and the ten largest hold about 6.1%. Specimen: PBMCs or T cells enriched from blood (not recorded which). The receptors derive from a woman between 45 and 60 years old with acute COVID-19.

The J gene is TRBJ1-3, the V gene TRBV4-1; no definite D call. Germline values: CDR1 MGHRA, CDR2 YSYEKL. V gave up 1 base and J gave up 4 bases, with 14 bases separating them. This CDR3 is 16 amino acids long. CDR3 bases: TGCGCCAGCAGCCAAGGTCACAGTTCCCCAGGAAACACCATATATTTT. It translates to CASSQGHSSPGNTIYF.

This clone has just a few counts. J is TRBJ2-5 and V is TRBV5-6; no definite D call. V was shortened by 2 bases and J by 4 bases, with 9 bases between the two germline ends. The CDR3 consists of 13 residues. CDR1 and CDR2 (germline): SGHDT, YYEEEE. CDR3 DNA: TGTGCCAGCAGCTTTGACCAGCGAGAGACCCAGTACTTC. Encoded protein: CASSFDQRETQYF.

V usage is TRBV7-9 and J usage is TRBJ1-2; a possible D gene is TRBD1 (6 bases). Trimming left V 5 bases short and J 0 bases short, with 16 bases between. CDR1 and CDR2 (germline): SEHNR, FQNEAQ (reference sequence). The CDR3 has 16 residues. CDR3 nucleotide sequence: TGTGCCAGCAGCGTAATCCGGGACACCGCTAACTATGGCTACACCTTC. This codes for CASSVIRDTANYGYTF.

The chain couples TRBV7-3 to TRBJ2-5; 8 bases fit TRBD2. Per the germline V gene, CDR1 is SGHTA and CDR2 is FQGTGA. The CDR3 length is 14 residues. Trimming cost V 4 bases and J 1 base; bases outside gene matches: 2. The CDR3 is CASSWAGGQETQYF. The CDR3 region has the DNA TGTGCCAGCAGCTGGGCGGGGGGCCAAGAGACCCAGTACTTC.

This chain uses TRBV5-1 with TRBJ1-2; possibly TRBD1 for D (5 bases). Germline V CDR1 and CDR2: SGHRS, YFSETQ. The CDR3 totals 12 residues. The ends were cut back, 2 bases at V and 8 bases at J, with 10 bases in the middle. The CDR3 spells CASSLQDQGYTF. The CDR3 DNA follows: TGCGCCAGCAGCTTACAGGATCAGGGCTACACCTTC.

This clone was seen just once. The CDR3 nucleotides read TGCGCCAGCAGCCTTCAGGGGGCGGGAACTAATGAAAAACTGTTTTTT. The encoded protein is CASSLQGAGTNEKLFF. The chain employs TRBV5-1 and TRBJ1-4, with 8 bases matching TRBD1. The germline CDR1 and CDR2 sequences are SGHRS and YFSETQ. The CDR3 loop spans 16 amino acids. V lost 4 bases to trimming and J lost 1 base; unmatched junction nucleotides: 6. Full variable domain (rest looked up from reference TRBV5-1 and TRBJ1-4): KAGVTQTPRYLIKTRGQQVTLSCSPISGHRSVSWYQQTPGQGLQFLFEYFSETQRNKGNFPGRFSGRQFSNSRSEMNVSTLELGDSALYLCASSLQGAGTNEKLFFGSGTQLSVL.